What follows describes a single T cell receptor (beta chain). The repertoire was sequenced with immunoSEQ multiplex PCR; TCRdb's copy has only in-frame clones and lacks some. The top ten clones hold approximately 7.5% of a sample with more than 15,000 clones, around 89% of them seen once. This entry is derived from a study of T cell changes during pregnancy in multiple sclerosis. Germline trimming cut 3 bases from V and 7 bases from J; bases unmatched to any gene: 10. The length of the CDR3 is 16 residues. CDR1 and CDR2 from the germline V gene are MNHNS and SASEGT. The chain uses TRBV6-1 and TRBJ1-2; 11 bases line up with TRBD1. This receptor was taken from a female donor in good health, enrolled as a control in a pregnancy study. Sequenced material: CD8+ T cells from peripheral blood mononuclear cells, taken in the second trimester of pregnancy. Here the CDR3 DNA reads TGTGCCAGCAGTGATCCCCCGGACAGGGGGCTTAGTGGCTACACCTTC. It codes for CASSDPPDRGLSGYTF.